These 9 T cell receptor beta chains originate from one sample sequenced in a study of beta chain features in type 1 diabetes. Study observations and caveats: Type 1 diabetes patients had TCRB CDR3s that were shorter (moderately but significantly so) in all four CD4+ subsets.

Their antigen targets remain unknown. Expressed TCRB transcripts were sequenced because the entire RNA isolate underwent reverse transcription. TCRdb's table, derived via immunoSEQ multiplex PCR, lists solely in-frame clones and lacks some. The data show roughly 180,000 clones, with around 8% seen just once and about 1% held by the top ten. The source material was central memory CD4+ T cells from blood. These receptors were obtained from a woman aged 35 to 49 with type 1 diabetes.

This clone occurred a few times. This chain links TRBV15 with TRBJ2-5, with D maybe TRBD1 (5 bases). Trimming cost V 0 bases and J 5 bases, with 10 bases left between them. The germline V gene encodes CDR1 LNHNV and CDR2 YYDKDF (reference sequence). The CDR3 covers 14 residues. For the CDR3, the DNA is TGTGCCACCAGCAGAGAGTCCAGGGCGGAGACCCAGTACTTC. Protein: CATSRESRAETQYF.

V usage is TRBV9 and J usage is TRBJ2-1; the match to TRBD2 covers 16 bases. This CDR3 has 17 residues. Trimming at V came to 1 base and at J to 10 bases, leaving 8 bases not matched to a gene. The germline V gene has CDR1 SGDLS and CDR2 YYNGEE. The CDR3 DNA follows: TGTGCCAGCAGCGTAACCCCCGGGACTAGCGGGAGGGTCGAGCAGTTCTTC. Amino acids: CASSVTPGTSGRVEQFF.

The chain has TRBV28 and TRBJ1-1, with D tentatively TRBD1 (6 bases). The CDR3 has 14 amino acids. In germline, CDR1 is MDHEN, CDR2 SYDVKM. V was trimmed by 10 bases and J by 0 bases, leaving 15 bases between them. CDR3 coding DNA: TGTGCCATCGAGGGGGGGCCTATGAACACTGAAGCTTTCTTT. Its protein is CAIEGGPMNTEAFF.

The chain links TRBV7-9 to TRBJ1-4; 12 bases line up with TRBD1. Germline V gives CDR1 SEHNR, CDR2 FQNEAQ (reference sequence). This CDR3 region has 15 residues. V dropped 4 bases and J dropped 5; count of bases not matched to a gene: 2. The CDR3 is CASSYGTGGNEKLFF. The CDR3 DNA sequence: TGTGCCAGCAGCTACGGGACAGGGGGCAATGAAAAACTGTTTTTT.

This clone was picked up a small number of times. V usage is TRBV6-5 and J usage is TRBJ2-1; 8 bases map to TRBD1. Germline values: CDR1 MNHEY, CDR2 SVGAGI. CDR3 length equals 12 residues. After removal of 6 bases from V and 9 bases from J, the junction contained 4 bases not matched to a gene. As DNA, the CDR3 is TGTGCCAGCAGGGACAGGGTGTCTGAGCAGTTCTTC. Translation gives CASRDRVSEQFF.

The chain combines TRBV6-5 with TRBJ2-7, with 7 bases aligning to TRBD1. Germline CDR1 reads MNHEY; CDR2 reads SVGAGI. V shed 6 bases, J shed 6 bases, and the junction held 11 bases outside the gene matches. The CDR3 is made up of 14 amino acids. CDR3 amino acids: CASRTPGAGGEQYF. In nucleotides, the CDR3 is TGTGCCAGCAGGACCCCAGGGGCAGGGGGCGAGCAGTACTTC.

This chain connects TRBV6-1 to TRBJ2-3; TRBD1 aligns across 7 bases. Looked up from germline, CDR1 is MNHNS and CDR2 is SASEGT. J lost 7 bases, V lost 1 base, and 11 bases had no gene match. The CDR3 is made up of 16 amino acids. The CDR3, as DNA: TGTGCCAGCAGTGAAGGACCCCGACAGGGATCGAATACGCAGTATTTT. This translates into CASSEGPRQGSNTQYF.

This clone was counted only a few times. The gene calls are TRBV18 and TRBJ2-5; TRBD1 matches at 8 bases. The germline gives CDR1 KGHSH, CDR2 LQKENI. With V trimmed by 6 bases and J by 3 bases, 9 bases remained unmatched. This CDR3 contains 15 residues. The DNA of the CDR3 is TGTGCCAGCTCTCCCGGACAGGGCCTAGAAGAGACCCAGTACTTC. It codes for CASSPGQGLEETQYF.

The chain joins TRBV30 to TRBJ1-2; tentative D call: TRBD1 (6 bases). Germline V lookup: CDR1 GTSNPN, CDR2 SVGIG (reference sequence). Trimming removed 1 base at V and 0 bases at J, with 9 bases between. The CDR3 extends over 14 amino acids. In DNA form, the CDR3 reads TGTGCCTGGAGTGACGACAGGTCTAACTATGGCTACACCTTC. Translation: CAWSDDRSNYGYTF.